Listed here are 19 T cell receptor beta chains from one sample, sequenced in a study of T-cell memory formation after mild COVID-19. TCRdb called the 5' RACE reads again in MiXCR, with one record for every CDR3 protein. The repertoire holds almost 550,000 distinct CDR3 sequences, roughly 20% seen once, with about an eighth in the top ten. The sequencing input was PBMCs or a T cell subset sorted from them (not recorded which). The receptors stem from an adult woman who had mild COVID-19 (a few samples of this study predate the infection). Cell type and time point are not known.

The chain is built from TRBV19 and TRBJ1-2; D not certain. The CDR3 spans 12 residues. Trimming removed 8 bases at V and 3 bases at J, with 10 bases between. CDR1 is LNHDA and CDR2 is SQIVND in the germline V gene (reference sequence). The CDR3 DNA follows: TGTGCCAGTTTGACATCCCACTATGGCTACACCTTC. This codes for CASLTSHYGYTF.

The J gene is TRBJ1-1, the V gene TRBV18; 7 bases map to TRBD1. There are 15 residues in the CDR3. V was pared by 3 bases and J by 0 bases, with 4 bases of the junction left unmatched. Germline CDR1 and CDR2: KGHSH and LQKENI. This CDR3 is CASSPMDRMNTEAFF. CDR3 coding DNA: TGTGCCAGCTCACCGATGGACAGGATGAACACTGAAGCTTTCTTT.

This clonotype was seen a handful of times. The J gene is TRBJ2-1, the V gene TRBV7-3; a weak D match, TRBD2 (6 bases). CDR1 and CDR2 (germline): SGHTA, FQGTGA. The CDR3 extends over 15 amino acids. V dropped 5 bases and J dropped 10 bases, with 21 bases sitting between them. CDR3 bases: TGTGCCAGCAGCCAAAGGGGTGGGCGGGAAGGAGAGCAGTTCTTC. Protein sequence: CASSQRGGREGEQFF.

This clonotype was detected many times. The rearrangement uses TRBV20-1 and TRBJ1-2; D ambiguous. CDR1 is DFQATT and CDR2 is SNEGSKA in the germline V gene (reference sequence). This CDR3 is built from 15 residues. V dropped 0 bases and J dropped 1 base, with 12 bases sitting between them. The CDR3 sequence: CSARDIQLHNYGYTF. The DNA for the CDR3 is TGCAGTGCTAGAGATATACAGCTACATAACTATGGCTACACCTTC.

This clonotype was seen only once. The CDR3 is CASSSMTRGYEQYF. CDR3 nucleotide sequence: TGTGCCAGCAGTTCCATGACTAGAGGGTACGAGCAGTACTTC. The chain couples TRBV27 to TRBJ2-7; D possibly corresponds to TRBD2 (6 bases). The CDR3 extends over 14 amino acids. The germline V and J ends were trimmed by 4 bases and 4 bases, with 14 bases remaining between them. Germline V lookup: CDR1 MNHEY, CDR2 SMNVEV (reference sequence).

This chain joins TRBV7-8 and TRBJ1-1; D is unclear. Trimming pared 6 bases from V and 0 bases from J, leaving 8 bases between. The CDR3 covers 13 residues. CDR1 is SGHVS, CDR2 FQNEAQ, per germline. CDR3 sequence: CASSQAMNTEAFF. The CDR3 DNA reads as TGTGCCAGCAGTCAAGCCATGAACACTGAAGCTTTCTTT.

This rearrangement joins TRBV20-1 to TRBJ2-3, with 14 nucleotides matching TRBD2. The CDR3 is made up of 16 amino acids. Per germline, CDR1 DFQATT and CDR2 SNEGSKA (reference sequence). V lost 6 bases and J lost 6; bases outside the gene matches: 11. Here the CDR3 reads CSASGTSGGLRDTQYF. The CDR3 bases are TGCAGTGCCTCTGGGACTAGCGGGGGCCTCAGGGATACGCAGTATTTT.

This clonotype has more than one count but fewer than ten. The chain combines TRBV27 with TRBJ2-3; D remains ambiguous. Germline V CDR1 and CDR2: MNHEY, SMNVEV (reference sequence). The CDR3 is 14 amino acids. V gave up 3 bases and J gave up 0 bases, with 7 bases separating them. CDR3 nucleotides: TGTGCCAGCAGTTTTGTCTCGAGCACAGATACGCAGTATTTT. This codes for CASSFVSSTDTQYF.

V gene TRBV7-9 combines with J gene TRBJ2-5, with 8 bases aligning to TRBD2. Germline CDR1 and CDR2: SEHNR and FQNEAQ (reference sequence). The V gene end was trimmed by 7 bases and the J gene end by 3 bases; junction bases not matched to a gene: 4. The CDR3 is made up of 13 amino acids. The CDR3 reads CASTTGGEETQYF. CDR3 nucleotide sequence: TGTGCCAGCACCACGGGGGGGGAAGAGACCCAGTACTTC.

This clonotype was counted only a few times. V usage is TRBV18 and J usage is TRBJ1-1, with 7 bases aligning to TRBD1. With 3 bases clipped from V and 1 base from J, the junction kept 5 bases outside the gene matches. This CDR3 has 15 residues. Germline-derived CDR1 and CDR2 are KGHSH and LQKENI. CDR3 loop: CASSPRTGANTEAFF. CDR3 DNA sequence: TGTGCCAGCTCACCCAGAACAGGGGCGAACACTGAAGCTTTCTTT.

This chain uses TRBV7-9 with TRBJ2-1; D is unclear. The CDR3 length is 12 residues. CDR1 SEHNR and CDR2 FQNEAQ come from the germline V gene (reference sequence). Trimming removed 6 bases at V and 2 bases at J, with 5 bases between. The CDR3 reads CASRDTYNEQFF. The CDR3 DNA sequence: TGTGCCAGCAGGGATACCTACAATGAGCAGTTCTTC.

The chain joins TRBV29-1 to TRBJ1-1; D gene unclear. V was shortened by 0 bases and J by 14 bases, with 16 bases between the two germline ends. Germline-derived CDR1 and CDR2 are SQVTM and ANQGSEA. The CDR3 loop spans 12 amino acids. CDR3 in amino acids: CSVEDLGLGSFF. CDR3 in DNA: TGCAGCGTTGAAGATCTGGGCCTTGGAAGCTTCTTT.

V usage is TRBV7-9 and J usage is TRBJ2-7; 11 bases are a match to TRBD2. CDR3 size: 15 residues. Germline V lookup: CDR1 SEHNR, CDR2 FQNEAQ (reference sequence). V was clipped by 3 bases and J by 2 bases; unmatched bases: 3. CDR3 DNA: TGTGCCAGCAGCTTTATAGCGGGAGGGCCCTACGAGCAGTACTTC. The encoded protein is CASSFIAGGPYEQYF.

This clonotype has just a few counts. The genes are TRBV20-1 and TRBJ2-3; 7 bases are a match to TRBD1. V was pared by 3 bases and J by 0 bases, with 15 bases of the junction left unmatched. The length of the CDR3 is 18 residues. Germline V CDR1 and CDR2: DFQATT, SNEGSKA (reference sequence). CDR3 in amino acids: CSARQTGLVISSTDTQYF. The CDR3 DNA is TGCAGTGCTAGGCAGACAGGGCTTGTCATTTCTAGCACAGATACGCAGTATTTT.

This clonotype was detected only once. The chain joins TRBV24-1 to TRBJ1-5; D is perhaps TRBD1 (6 bases). Trimming removed 4 bases at V and 15 bases at J, with 12 bases between. CDR3 length: 11 amino acids. CDR1 and CDR2 (germline): KGHDR, SFDVKD. CDR3 DNA: TGTGCCACCAGTGAACAGGGTGTATGGCATTTT. Residues: CATSEQGVWHF.

The chain has TRBV6-5 and TRBJ1-1; the D is unclear. The CDR3 is made up of 14 amino acids. V was pared by 7 bases and J by 2 bases, with 14 bases between. Germline lookup yields CDR1 MNHEY and CDR2 SVGAGI. In DNA form, the CDR3 reads TGTGCCAGCAACCTCCTCACGGGCAACACTGAAGCTTTCTTT. Translated: CASNLLTGNTEAFF.

The table lists this clonotype with a few counts. The chain recombines TRBV9 with TRBJ2-1, with TRBD2 identical over 10 bases. CDR3 length equals 16 residues. V lost 4 bases, J lost 6 bases, and 10 bases stayed unmatched. Germline V lookup: CDR1 SGDLS, CDR2 YYNGEE. The DNA of the CDR3 is TGTGCCAGCAGCAGTGAGCTAGCGGGAGTGCTCAATGAGCAGTTCTTC. Translated, it gives CASSSELAGVLNEQFF.

J is TRBJ1-2 and V is TRBV6-1, with TRBD1 as a possible D gene (5 bases). The CDR3 covers 14 residues. The germline V gene encodes CDR1 MNHNS and CDR2 SASEGT. V was trimmed by 1 base and J by 8 bases, leaving 14 bases between them. The CDR3 spells CASSEGTPRWGYTF. The CDR3 nucleotides are TGTGCCAGCAGTGAAGGGACACCTCGCTGGGGCTACACCTTC.

The chain employs TRBV4-1 and TRBJ1-4; TRBD1 might be the D (6 bases). The V end lost 4 bases, the J end lost 5 bases, and 23 bases lay between the germline ends. This CDR3 contains 18 residues. Germline loops: CDR1 MGHRA, CDR2 YSYEKL. The CDR3 reads CASSPSGTAGHSNEKLFF. For the CDR3, the DNA is TGCGCCAGCAGCCCAAGTGGAACCGCGGGACACTCGAATGAAAAACTGTTTTTT.